This TCR beta chain was captured in a study of shared T cell receptors in the human thymus. The V gene end was trimmed by 5 bases and the J gene end by 7 bases; junction bases not matched to a gene: 11. The germline V gene encodes CDR1 SGHVS and CDR2 FQNEAQ. The CDR3 is made up of 17 amino acids. Repertoires were generated with immunoSEQ multiplex PCR, while TCRdb's copy carries only in-frame clones and drops some. Here the sample spans about 660,000 clones, approximately 88% being singletons. The same sample was also used in a study of human thymus T cells. That paper notes: Corrective heart surgery yielded the resections from which the thymus tissue came. Related studies found that unrelated individuals share highly overlapping thymic repertoires.

The sample consisted of thymocytes. V gene TRBV7-8 combines with J gene TRBJ2-1; TRBD2 matches 13 bases. This clonotype was sampled from a boy under three years old with a congenital heart defect. The CDR3 sequence is CASSRTSGSSTGNEQFF. The CDR3 coding sequence is TGTGCCAGCAGCCGGACTAGCGGGAGCTCCACGGGGAATGAGCAGTTCTTC. Full variable domain (remainder filled in from reference TRBV7-8 and TRBJ2-1): GAGVSQSPRYKVAKRGQDVALRCDPISGHVSLFWYQQALGQGPEFLTYFQNEAQLDKSGLPSDRFFAERPEGSVSTLKIQRTQQEDSAVYLCASSRTSGSSTGNEQFFGPGTRLTVL.